The sequence of this T cell receptor beta chain was determined in a study of blood T cells in healthy people across ages. Sample-barcoded 5' priming and a J-beta primer mix drove a second PCR of roughly 6 to 12 cycles. The yield of each sample was at least 2.5 million CDR3-containing paired-end reads. TCRdb recomputed calls from the 5' RACE reads with MiXCR, one row per CDR3 protein. The top ten clones hold 10% to 13% of a sample with about 930,000 distinct CDR3 sequences, almost 30% of them seen once. Study findings and constraints: Age advanced and TCR beta diversity per million T cells fell, roughly linearly. Observed TCR beta diversity showed a strong correlation with the percentage of naive T cells as measured by flow cytometry.

The length of the CDR3 is 12 residues. Trimming cost V 7 bases and J 3 bases, with 12 bases left between them. Per germline, CDR1 DFQATT and CDR2 SNEGSKA (reference sequence). Many counts were recorded for this clonotype. Its antigen is unidentified. A further study also used this sample, focusing on T cells of mothers and their children. That source adds: Reads recorded for TCR beta CDR3 numbered over 9.5 million per mother and about 3 million per child.

The V and J genes are TRBV20-1 and TRBJ1-2; D gene unclear. The specimen sequenced was blood. This TCR was sampled from a middle-aged woman in good health. This CDR3 reads CSVVSPYYGYTF. The CDR3 coding sequence is TGCAGTGTGGTCTCGCCCTACTATGGCTACACCTTC.